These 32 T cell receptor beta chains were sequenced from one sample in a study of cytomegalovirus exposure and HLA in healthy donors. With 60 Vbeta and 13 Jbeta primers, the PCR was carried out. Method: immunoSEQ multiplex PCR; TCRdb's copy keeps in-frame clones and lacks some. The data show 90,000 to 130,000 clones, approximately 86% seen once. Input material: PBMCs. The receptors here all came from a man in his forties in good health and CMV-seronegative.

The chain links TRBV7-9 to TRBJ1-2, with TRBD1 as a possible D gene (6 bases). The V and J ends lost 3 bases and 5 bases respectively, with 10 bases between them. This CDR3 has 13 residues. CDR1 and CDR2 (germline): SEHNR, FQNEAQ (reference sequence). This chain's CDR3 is CASSLRTEYGYTF. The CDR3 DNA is TGTGCCAGCAGCTTGAGGACAGAATATGGCTACACCTTC.

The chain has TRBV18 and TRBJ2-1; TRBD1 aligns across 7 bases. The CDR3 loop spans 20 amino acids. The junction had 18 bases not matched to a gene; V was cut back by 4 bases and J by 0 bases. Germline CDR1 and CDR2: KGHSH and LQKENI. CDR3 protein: CASSHQPPPTGASSYNEQFF. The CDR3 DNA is TGTGCCAGCTCACACCAGCCCCCCCCCACAGGGGCAAGCTCCTACAATGAGCAGTTCTTC. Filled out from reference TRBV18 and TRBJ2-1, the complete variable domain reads NAGVMQNPRHLVRRRGQEARLRCSPMKGHSHVYWYRQLPEEGLKFMVYLQKENIIDESGMPKERFSAEFPKEGPSILRIQQVVRGDSAAYFCASSHQPPPTGASSYNEQFFGPGTRLTVL.

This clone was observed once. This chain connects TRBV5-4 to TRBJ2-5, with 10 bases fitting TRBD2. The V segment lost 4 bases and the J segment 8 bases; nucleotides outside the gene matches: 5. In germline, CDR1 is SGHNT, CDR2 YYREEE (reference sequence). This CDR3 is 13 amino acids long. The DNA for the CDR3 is TGTGCCAGCAGCGGGACTAGCGAGGACACCCAGTACTTC. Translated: CASSGTSEDTQYF.

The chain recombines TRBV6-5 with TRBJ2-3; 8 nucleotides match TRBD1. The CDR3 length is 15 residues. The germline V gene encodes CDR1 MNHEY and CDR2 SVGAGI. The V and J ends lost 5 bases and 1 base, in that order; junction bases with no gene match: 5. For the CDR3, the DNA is TGTGCCAGCAGTCTAACAGGGGGAGGCACAGATACGCAGTATTTT. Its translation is CASSLTGGGTDTQYF.

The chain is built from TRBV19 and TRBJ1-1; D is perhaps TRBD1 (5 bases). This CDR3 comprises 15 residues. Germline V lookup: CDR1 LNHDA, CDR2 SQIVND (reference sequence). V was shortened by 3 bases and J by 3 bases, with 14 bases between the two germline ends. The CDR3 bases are TGTGCCAGTAGTATGTTGGGGAAAGGGGACACTGAAGCTTTCTTT. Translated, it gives CASSMLGKGDTEAFF.

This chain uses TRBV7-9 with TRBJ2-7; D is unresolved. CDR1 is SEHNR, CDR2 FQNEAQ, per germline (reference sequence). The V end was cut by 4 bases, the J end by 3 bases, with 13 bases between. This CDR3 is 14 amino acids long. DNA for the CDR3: TGTGCCAGCAGCTCAAGCGCAGCAGACTACGAGCAGTACTTC. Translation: CASSSSAADYEQYF.

CDR3 amino acids: CASSVEGQVYGYTF. Here the CDR3 DNA reads TGTGCCAGCAGCGTAGAGGGACAGGTCTATGGCTACACCTTC. V usage is TRBV9 and J usage is TRBJ1-2, with 8 bases fitting TRBD1. CDR1 is SGDLS and CDR2 is YYNGEE in the germline V gene. The V segment lost 0 bases and the J segment 4 bases; nucleotides outside the gene matches: 2. The CDR3 has 14 residues.

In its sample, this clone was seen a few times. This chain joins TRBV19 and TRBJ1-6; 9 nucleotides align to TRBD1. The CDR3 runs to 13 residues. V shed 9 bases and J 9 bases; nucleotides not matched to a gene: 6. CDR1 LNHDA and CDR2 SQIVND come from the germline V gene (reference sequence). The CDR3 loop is CASKGQGGSPLHF. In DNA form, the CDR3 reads TGTGCCAGCAAGGGACAGGGAGGTTCACCCCTCCACTTT.

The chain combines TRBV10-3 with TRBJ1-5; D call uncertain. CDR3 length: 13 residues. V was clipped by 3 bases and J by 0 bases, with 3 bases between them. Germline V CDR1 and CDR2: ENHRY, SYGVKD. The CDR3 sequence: CAISEYSNQPQHF. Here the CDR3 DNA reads TGTGCCATCAGTGAATATAGCAATCAGCCCCAGCATTTT.

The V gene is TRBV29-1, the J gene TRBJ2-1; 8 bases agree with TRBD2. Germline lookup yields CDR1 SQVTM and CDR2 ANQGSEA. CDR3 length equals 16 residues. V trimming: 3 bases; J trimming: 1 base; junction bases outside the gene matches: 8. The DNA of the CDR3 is TGCAGCGTTGACGACGGGGGGGCACGTTCCTACAATGAGCAGTTCTTC. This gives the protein CSVDDGGARSYNEQFF.

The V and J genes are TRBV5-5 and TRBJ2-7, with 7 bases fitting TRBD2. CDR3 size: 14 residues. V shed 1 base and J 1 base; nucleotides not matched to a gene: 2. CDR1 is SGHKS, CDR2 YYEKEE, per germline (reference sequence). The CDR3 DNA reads TGTGCCAGCAGCTTGTCGGGGGGATCCTACGAGCAGTACTTC. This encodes CASSLSGGSYEQYF.

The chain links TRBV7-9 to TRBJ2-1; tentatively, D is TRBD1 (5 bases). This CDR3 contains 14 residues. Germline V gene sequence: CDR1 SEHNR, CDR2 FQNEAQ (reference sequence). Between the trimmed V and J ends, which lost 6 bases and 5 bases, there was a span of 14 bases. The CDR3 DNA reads TGTGCCAGCAGGGAAGGGGCAGTCAACAATGAGCAGTTCTTC. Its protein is CASREGAVNNEQFF. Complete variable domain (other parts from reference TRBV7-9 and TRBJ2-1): DTGVSQNPRHKITKRGQNVTFRCDPISEHNRLYWYRQTLGQGPEFLTYFQNEAQLEKSRLLSDRFSAERPKGSFSTLEIQRTEQGDSAMYLCASREGAVNNEQFFGPGTRLTVL.

CDR3 DNA sequence: TGTGCCAGCAGTGAAACAGGGTTGGATGGCTACACCTTC. Its translation is CASSETGLDGYTF. The rearrangement links TRBV6-1 to TRBJ1-2, with D tentatively TRBD1 (6 bases). CDR1 is MNHNS, CDR2 SASEGT, per germline. The V end lost 2 bases, the J end lost 6 bases, and 10 bases lay between the germline ends. This CDR3 region has 13 residues.

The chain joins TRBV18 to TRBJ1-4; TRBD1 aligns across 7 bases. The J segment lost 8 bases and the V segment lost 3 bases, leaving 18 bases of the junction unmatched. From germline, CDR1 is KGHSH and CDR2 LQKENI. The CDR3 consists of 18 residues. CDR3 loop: CASSPYQAGTAGREKLFF. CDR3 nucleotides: TGTGCCAGCTCACCTTATCAGGCCGGGACAGCCGGGAGAGAAAAACTGTTTTTT.

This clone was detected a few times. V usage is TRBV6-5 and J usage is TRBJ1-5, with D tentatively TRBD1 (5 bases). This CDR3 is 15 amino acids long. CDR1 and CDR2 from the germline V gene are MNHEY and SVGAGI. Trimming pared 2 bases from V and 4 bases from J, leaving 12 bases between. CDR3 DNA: TGTGCCAGCAGTTACGGGCAGGGTCGGAATCAGCCCCAGCATTTT. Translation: CASSYGQGRNQPQHF.

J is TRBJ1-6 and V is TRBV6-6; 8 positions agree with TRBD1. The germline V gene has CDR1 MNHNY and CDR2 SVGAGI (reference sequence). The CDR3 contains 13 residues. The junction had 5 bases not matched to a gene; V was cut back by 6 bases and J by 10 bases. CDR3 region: CASSRDRPSPLHF. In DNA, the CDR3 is TGTGCCAGCAGCCGGGACAGGCCATCACCCCTCCACTTT.

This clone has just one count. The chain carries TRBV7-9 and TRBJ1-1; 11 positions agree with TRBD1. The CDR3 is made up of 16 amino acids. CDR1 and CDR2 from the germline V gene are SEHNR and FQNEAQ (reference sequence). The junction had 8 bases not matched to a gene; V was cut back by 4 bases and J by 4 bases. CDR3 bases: TGTGCCAGCAGCTCCCGCGCCGGGACAGGGGGCACTGAAGCTTTCTTT. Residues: CASSSRAGTGGTEAFF.

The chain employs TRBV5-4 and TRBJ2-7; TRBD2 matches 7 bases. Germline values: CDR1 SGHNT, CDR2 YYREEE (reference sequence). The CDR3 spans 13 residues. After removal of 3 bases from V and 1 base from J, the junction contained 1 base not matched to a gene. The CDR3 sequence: CASSWGGSYEQYF. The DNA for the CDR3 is TGTGCCAGCAGCTGGGGGGGATCCTACGAGCAGTACTTC.

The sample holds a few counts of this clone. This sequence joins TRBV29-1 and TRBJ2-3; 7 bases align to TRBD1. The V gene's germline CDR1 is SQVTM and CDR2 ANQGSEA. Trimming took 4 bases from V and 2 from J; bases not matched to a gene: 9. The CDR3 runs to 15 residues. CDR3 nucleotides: TGCAGCGTTGGACAGGGCAGTGGAGACACAGATACGCAGTATTTT. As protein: CSVGQGSGDTDTQYF.

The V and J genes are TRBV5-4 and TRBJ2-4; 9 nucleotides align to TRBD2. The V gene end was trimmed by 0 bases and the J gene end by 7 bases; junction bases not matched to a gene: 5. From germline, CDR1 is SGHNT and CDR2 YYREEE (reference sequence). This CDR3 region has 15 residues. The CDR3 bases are TGTGCCAGCAGCTTGGCACTCGCGGGGGGGAACATTCAGTACTTC. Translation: CASSLALAGGNIQYF.

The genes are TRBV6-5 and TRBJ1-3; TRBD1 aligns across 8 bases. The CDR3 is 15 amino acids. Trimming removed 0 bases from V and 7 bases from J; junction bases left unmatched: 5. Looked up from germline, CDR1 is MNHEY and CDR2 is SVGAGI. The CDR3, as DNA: TGTGCCAGCAGTTACTCCACATACAGGGGGAACACCATATATTTT. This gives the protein CASSYSTYRGNTIYF.

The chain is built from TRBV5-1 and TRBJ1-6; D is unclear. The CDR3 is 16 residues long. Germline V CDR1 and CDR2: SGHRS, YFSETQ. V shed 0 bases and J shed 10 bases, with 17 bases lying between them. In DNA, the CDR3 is TGCGCCAGCAGCTTGGTTCAGTTTGGAAGCGGCTCACCCCTCCACTTT. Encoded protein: CASSLVQFGSGSPLHF. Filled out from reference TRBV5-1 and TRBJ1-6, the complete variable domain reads KAGVTQTPRYLIKTRGQQVTLSCSPISGHRSVSWYQQTPGQGLQFLFEYFSETQRNKGNFPGRFSGRQFSNSRSEMNVSTLELGDSALYLCASSLVQFGSGSPLHFGNGTRLTVT.

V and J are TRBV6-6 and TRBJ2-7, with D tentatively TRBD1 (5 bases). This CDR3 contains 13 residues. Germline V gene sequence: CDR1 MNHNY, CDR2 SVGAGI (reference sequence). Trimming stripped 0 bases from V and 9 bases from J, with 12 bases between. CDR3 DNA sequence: TGTGCCAGCAGTTACTCGAAACAGGAAGGGCAGTACTTC. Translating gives CASSYSKQEGQYF.

The CDR3 reads CAARLTENTEAFF. The CDR3 region has the DNA TGTGCCGCCAGACTGACAGAGAACACTGAAGCTTTCTTT. The gene calls are TRBV6-5 and TRBJ1-1; TRBD1 might be the D (5 bases). V gave up 11 bases and J gave up 1 base, with 14 bases separating them. CDR1 MNHEY and CDR2 SVGAGI come from the germline V gene. This CDR3 is built from 13 residues.

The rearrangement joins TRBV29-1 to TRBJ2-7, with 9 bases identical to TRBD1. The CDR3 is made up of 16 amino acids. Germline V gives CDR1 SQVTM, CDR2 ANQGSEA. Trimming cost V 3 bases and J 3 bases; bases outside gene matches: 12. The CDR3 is CSVESRDRDKGYEQYF. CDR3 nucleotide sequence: TGCAGCGTTGAGTCCCGGGACAGGGATAAGGGCTACGAGCAGTACTTC.

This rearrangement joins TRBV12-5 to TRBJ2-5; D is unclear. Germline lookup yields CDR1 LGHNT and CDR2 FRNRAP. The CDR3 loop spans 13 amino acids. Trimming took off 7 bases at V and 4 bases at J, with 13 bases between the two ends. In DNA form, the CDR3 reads TGTGCTAGTGCCAGAAAATTGTCAGAGACCCAGTACTTC. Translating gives CASARKLSETQYF.

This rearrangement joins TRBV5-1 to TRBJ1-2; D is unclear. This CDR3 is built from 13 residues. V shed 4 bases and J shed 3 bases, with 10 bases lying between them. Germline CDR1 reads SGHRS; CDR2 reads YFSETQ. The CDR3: CASSADNDYGYTF. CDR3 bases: TGCGCCAGCAGCGCCGACAACGACTATGGCTACACCTTC.

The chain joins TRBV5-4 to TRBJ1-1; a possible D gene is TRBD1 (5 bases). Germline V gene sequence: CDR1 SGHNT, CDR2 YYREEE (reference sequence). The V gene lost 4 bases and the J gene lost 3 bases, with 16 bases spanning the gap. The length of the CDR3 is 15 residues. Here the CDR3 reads CASSHPTGGYTEAFF. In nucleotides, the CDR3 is TGTGCCAGCAGCCACCCAACGGGGGGTTACACTGAAGCTTTCTTT. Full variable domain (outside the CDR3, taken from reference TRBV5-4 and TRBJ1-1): ETGVTQSPTHLIKTRGQQVTLRCSSQSGHNTVSWYQQALGQGPQFIFQYYREEENGRGNFPPRFSGLQFPNYSSELNVNALELDDSALYLCASSHPTGGYTEAFFGQGTRLTVV.

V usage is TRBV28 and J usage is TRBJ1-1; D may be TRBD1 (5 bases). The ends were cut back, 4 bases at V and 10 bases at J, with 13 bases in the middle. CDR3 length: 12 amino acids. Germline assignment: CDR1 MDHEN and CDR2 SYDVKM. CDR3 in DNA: TGTGCCAGCAGTTCAGGGTCATACGGAGCTTTCTTT. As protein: CASSSGSYGAFF.

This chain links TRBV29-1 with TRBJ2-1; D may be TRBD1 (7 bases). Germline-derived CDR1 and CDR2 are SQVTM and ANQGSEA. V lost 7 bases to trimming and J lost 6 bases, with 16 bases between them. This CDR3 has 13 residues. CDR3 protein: CSATTGRSNEQFF. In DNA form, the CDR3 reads TGCAGCGCTACGACAGGGAGGTCCAATGAGCAGTTCTTC.

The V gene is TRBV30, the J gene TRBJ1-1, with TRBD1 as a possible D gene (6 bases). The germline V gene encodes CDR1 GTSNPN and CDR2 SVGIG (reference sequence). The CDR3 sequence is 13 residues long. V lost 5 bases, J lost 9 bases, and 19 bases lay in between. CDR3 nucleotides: TGTGCCTGGGATCAGGGGTTTTCATATAAAGCTTTCTTT. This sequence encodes CAWDQGFSYKAFF.

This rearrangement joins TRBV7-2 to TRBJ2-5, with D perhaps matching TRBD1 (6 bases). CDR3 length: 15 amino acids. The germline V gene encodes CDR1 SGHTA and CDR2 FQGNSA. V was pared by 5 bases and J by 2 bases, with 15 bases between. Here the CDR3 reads CASSHRTALQETQYF. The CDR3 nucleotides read TGTGCCAGCAGCCACCGGACAGCACTTCAAGAGACCCAGTACTTC.